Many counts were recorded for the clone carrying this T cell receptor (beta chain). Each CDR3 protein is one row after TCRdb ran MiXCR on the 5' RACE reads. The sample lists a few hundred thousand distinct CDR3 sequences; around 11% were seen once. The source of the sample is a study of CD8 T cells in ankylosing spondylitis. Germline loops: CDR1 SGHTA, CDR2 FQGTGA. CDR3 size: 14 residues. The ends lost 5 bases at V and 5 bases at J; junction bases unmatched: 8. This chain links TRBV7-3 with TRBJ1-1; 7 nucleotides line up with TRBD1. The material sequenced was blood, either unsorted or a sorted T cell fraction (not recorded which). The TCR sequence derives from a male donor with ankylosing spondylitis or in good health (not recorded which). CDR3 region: CASSLDRIVTEAFF. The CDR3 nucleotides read TGTGCCAGCAGCCTGGACAGGATAGTGACTGAAGCTTTCTTT.